Listed below are T cell receptor beta chains from one sample, sequenced in a study of Ad26.COV2.S vaccination and SARS-CoV-2 variants. TCRdb's table, derived via immunoSEQ multiplex PCR, lists solely in-frame clones and lacks some. The sample holds 240,000 or so clones; over 75% are singletons and the top ten take around 11%. The sequencing here drew on peripheral blood, taken in a trial of Ad26.COV2.S vaccine versus placebo. Receptor source: a person between 18 and 65 years old who received the Ad26.COV2.S COVID-19 vaccine or a placebo. The CDR3 runs from the conserved cysteine through the conserved F or W. A D gene is named only where the DNA matches it firmly. Clone sizes are given selectively: once, few, many, or a class where the clone is expanded.

j_gene: TRBJ1-1
d_gene: TRBD1
v_gene: TRBV10-1
abundance: -
CDR3aa: CASSERVDRGNAFF
CDR3nt: TGCGCCAGCAGTGAAAGAGTGGACAGGGGTAATGCTTTCTTT

j_gene: TRBJ1-4
d_gene: -
v_gene: TRBV18
abundance: -
CDR3aa: CASSLRTANEKLFF
CDR3nt: TGTGCCAGCTCACTTAGGACAGCTAATGAAAAACTGTTTTTT

j_gene: TRBJ1-3
d_gene: -
v_gene: TRBV2
abundance: -
CDR3aa: CASRETAVDSGNTIYF
CDR3nt: TGTGCCAGCAGGGAGACAGCGGTTGACTCTGGAAACACCATATATTTT

j_gene: TRBJ2-1
d_gene: TRBD2
v_gene: TRBV11-3
abundance: -
CDR3aa: CASSPSSGGNNEQFF
CDR3nt: TGTGCCAGCAGCCCCAGTAGCGGGGGGAACAATGAGCAGTTCTTC

j_gene: TRBJ2-2
d_gene: TRBD1
v_gene: TRBV28
abundance: -
CDR3aa: CASSRSAGGTGELFF
CDR3nt: TGTGCCAGCAGTCGTAGCGCAGGGGGCACCGGGGAGCTGTTTTTT

j_gene: TRBJ2-3
d_gene: -
v_gene: TRBV14
abundance: -
CDR3aa: CASSISGLPDTQYF
CDR3nt: TGTGCCAGCAGCATATCAGGGTTACCAGATACGCAGTATTTT

j_gene: TRBJ1-4
d_gene: TRBD1
v_gene: TRBV7-9
abundance: -
CDR3aa: CASSLGQGNEKLFF
CDR3nt: TGTGCCAGCTCCCTGGGACAGGGGAATGAAAAACTGTTTTTT

j_gene: TRBJ2-2
d_gene: -
v_gene: TRBV5-1
abundance: -
CDR3aa: CASSFKGIRDTNTGELFF
CDR3nt: TGCGCCAGCAGTTTTAAAGGGATCCGGGACACAAACACCGGGGAGCTGTTTTTT

j_gene: TRBJ2-5
d_gene: TRBD2
v_gene: TRBV6-6
abundance: -
CDR3aa: CASSSSSGRSGETQYF
CDR3nt: TGTGCCAGCAGTAGCTCTAGCGGGAGGTCGGGTGAGACCCAGTACTTC

j_gene: TRBJ1-2
d_gene: TRBD1
v_gene: TRBV3-1/TRBV3-2
abundance: few
CDR3aa: CASSQRGRGDGYTF
CDR3nt: TGTGCCAGCAGCCAAAGGGGGCGAGGCGATGGCTACACCTTC